What follows are 14 T cell receptor beta chains derived from one specimen sequenced in a study of blood T cell repertoires in COVID-19 (TCRdb year 2020). The library was generated by the immunoSEQ multiplex PCR assay. TCRdb took over this immuneACCESS table, retaining in-frame rearrangements with V and J assigned. Such tables are incomplete; in checked studies, under half of the missing clones stem from an unresolved V gene, and the remainder is unexplained. The sample table lists under 300,000 clones, roughly three quarters of them with a count of one. The top ten clonotypes cover 4% to 4.5% of the sample. The sequenced material came from peripheral blood. Receptor source: a woman between 40 and 55 years old with active or convalescent COVID-19.

V is TRBV28 and J is TRBJ1-2; a possible D gene is TRBD1 (6 bases). Per the germline V gene, CDR1 is MDHEN and CDR2 is SYDVKM. The CDR3 is made up of 14 amino acids. The V and J ends lost 5 bases and 0 bases respectively, with 10 bases between them. CDR3 protein: CASSPGDANYGYTF. The DNA of the CDR3 is TGTGCCAGCAGTCCAGGGGATGCTAACTATGGCTACACCTTC.

The V gene is TRBV10-1, the J gene TRBJ2-2; D gene ambiguous. V dropped 6 bases and J dropped 5 bases, with 7 bases sitting between them. The CDR3 runs to 12 residues. The germline CDR1 and CDR2 sequences are WNHNN and SYGVQD (reference sequence). The CDR3 is CASRSVTGELFF. The CDR3 nucleotides are TGCGCCAGCAGGTCGGTAACCGGGGAGCTGTTTTTT.

This clone is a singleton in its sample. The V gene is TRBV6-2 or TRBV6-3, the J gene TRBJ1-2; 10 bases are shared with TRBD1. Germline V gene data show CDR1 as MNHEY and CDR2 as SVGEGT. The junction had 3 bases not matched to a gene; V was cut back by 0 bases and J by 8 bases. This CDR3 is built from 14 residues. The CDR3 DNA follows: TGTGCCAGCAGTTACTCCGGACAGGGGGGAGGCTACACCTTC. The encoded protein is CASSYSGQGGGYTF.

CDR3 DNA: TGTGCCAGCAGCCAAGAAGGGCAGGGGGCCGGAAACACCATATATTTT. Its protein is CASSQEGQGAGNTIYF. The rearrangement links TRBV14 to TRBJ1-3; 8 positions match TRBD1. The CDR3 loop spans 16 amino acids. Germline assignment: CDR1 SGHDN and CDR2 FVKESK. Germline trimming cut 0 bases from V and 4 bases from J; bases unmatched to any gene: 5. Full variable domain (remainder filled in from reference TRBV14 and TRBJ1-3): EAGVTQFPSHSVIEKGQTVTLRCDPISGHDNLYWYRRVMGKEIKFLLHFVKESKQDESGMPNNRFLAERTGGTYSTLKVQPAELEDSGVYFCASSQEGQGAGNTIYFGEGSWLTVV.

Details on this clone: Other DNA sequences in this specimen translate into the identical CDR3. The rearrangement links TRBV7-9 to TRBJ2-1; TRBD1 matches 12 bases. Germline assignment: CDR1 SEHNR and CDR2 FQNEAQ (reference sequence). This CDR3 contains 15 residues. The junction had 6 bases not matched to a gene; V was cut back by 4 bases and J by 8 bases. The CDR3 sequence: CASSSPGQGAHEQFF. In DNA form, the CDR3 reads TGTGCCAGCAGCTCTCCGGGACAGGGGGCACATGAGCAGTTCTTC.

This clone was seen once. The rearrangement joins TRBV5-5 to TRBJ1-2; 10 nucleotides agree with TRBD1. This CDR3 contains 15 residues. Trimming took 4 bases from V and 5 from J; bases not matched to a gene: 8. Germline V gives CDR1 SGHKS, CDR2 YYEKEE (reference sequence). The CDR3 DNA reads TGTGCCAGCAGCCTCACCGGGACAGGGGTTTATGGCTACACCTTC. Amino acid sequence: CASSLTGTGVYGYTF. The full variable domain, completed using reference TRBV5-5 and TRBJ1-2, is DAGVTQSPTHLIKTRGQQVTLRCSPISGHKSVSWYQQVLGQGPQFIFQYYEKEERGRGNFPDRFSARQFPNYSSELNVNALLLGDSALYLCASSLTGTGVYGYTFGSGTRLTVV.

The chain joins TRBV28 to TRBJ1-3; D might be TRBD1 (5 bases). Trimming removed 10 bases from V and 4 bases from J, with 14 bases in between. The CDR3 consists of 13 residues. Germline V gene data show CDR1 as MDHEN and CDR2 as SYDVKM. CDR3 nucleotide sequence: TGTGCCACCAGGGCCTCAGGGGGAAACACCATATATTTT. Translation gives CATRASGGNTIYF.

The rearrangement joins TRBV5-6 to TRBJ1-2; a weak D match, TRBD1 (6 bases). The CDR3 spans 14 residues. Trimming left V 4 bases short and J 3 bases short, with 13 bases between. Germline values: CDR1 SGHDT, CDR2 YYEEEE. CDR3 nucleotides: TGTGCCAGCAGCGGGTTCAGGGGCGACTATGGCTACACCTTC. The encoded protein is CASSGFRGDYGYTF.

The chain is built from TRBV4-2 and TRBJ2-4, with D maybe TRBD2 (7 bases). CDR1 is LGHNA, CDR2 YNFKEQ, per germline. V lost 8 bases, J lost 4 bases, and 21 bases lay in between. The CDR3 runs 16 residues. CDR3 in amino acids: CASQSSRGGSKNIQYF. The CDR3 nucleotides read TGTGCCAGCCAATCTTCCAGGGGAGGGTCAAAAAACATTCAGTACTTC.

The CDR3 sequence is CASSQDPRLMGHNTEAFF. CDR3 DNA: TGCGCCAGCAGCCAAGATCCTCGGCTCATGGGACACAACACTGAAGCTTTCTTT. The gene calls are TRBV4-1 and TRBJ1-1, with D possibly matching TRBD1 (6 bases). Trimming cost V 0 bases and J 2 bases, with 19 bases left between them. Germline V gene lookup returns CDR1 MGHRA and CDR2 YSYEKL. This CDR3 region has 18 residues.

V is TRBV4-1 and J is TRBJ1-6; maybe TRBD1 (5 bases). This CDR3 is 17 amino acids long. Germline V lookup: CDR1 MGHRA, CDR2 YSYEKL. V shed 1 base and J shed 7 bases, with 17 bases lying between them. The CDR3 here is CASSQGRARTSNSPLHF. The CDR3 bases are TGCGCCAGCAGCCAAGGCAGGGCGCGGACTAGCAATTCACCCCTCCACTTT.

V and J are TRBV23-1 and TRBJ2-7; 7 bases are a match to TRBD2. TRBV23-1 is classed as an ORF, of uncertain function. The CDR3 is 14 amino acids. V lost 8 bases to trimming and J lost 1 base; unmatched junction nucleotides: 8. CDR3 nucleotides: TGCGCCAGCCCCCCGAGGGAGGGTTCCTACGAGCAGTACTTC. Translating gives CASPPREGSYEQYF.

This chain links TRBV30 with TRBJ2-1, with TRBD2 identical over 7 bases. The germline V gene has CDR1 GTSNPN and CDR2 SVGIG (reference sequence). The CDR3 contains 16 residues. V gave up 2 bases and J gave up 4 bases; unmatched junction bases: 11. This CDR3 reads CAWSKPRRETYNEQFF. The CDR3 coding sequence is TGTGCCTGGAGTAAGCCGCGGCGGGAGACGTACAATGAGCAGTTCTTC.

The V and J genes are TRBV30 and TRBJ1-3; D is perhaps TRBD1 (6 bases). The CDR3 is made up of 17 amino acids. V was trimmed by 0 bases and J by 1 base, leaving 16 bases between them. Germline V lookup: CDR1 GTSNPN, CDR2 SVGIG (reference sequence). The CDR3 is CAWSVHGQINSGNTIYF. The CDR3 DNA reads as TGTGCCTGGAGTGTACACGGACAGATAAATTCTGGAAACACCATATATTTT.